Presented here are 12 T cell receptor beta chains from one specimen sequenced in a study of blood T cells in healthy people across ages. Then a second PCR, running roughly 7 to 11 cycles, was carried out with a sample-barcoded 5' primer and a J-beta primer mix. TCRdb ran MiXCR on the 5' RACE reads and lists one entry per CDR3 protein. There are about 900,000 distinct CDR3 sequences in the sample; less than 80% occur only once, and 25% to 35% lies in the top ten. Material for sequencing was blood. All receptors derive from a young man in good health.

The sample holds one count of this clonotype. The chain couples TRBV3-1 to TRBJ2-1; D might be TRBD2 (7 bases). The CDR3 runs to 15 residues. CDR1 and CDR2 (germline): LGHDT, YNNKEL (reference sequence). Between the trimmed V and J ends, which lost 3 bases and 5 bases, there was a span of 14 bases. CDR3 residues: CASSQGGGHHNEQFF. The CDR3 region has the DNA TGTGCCAGCAGCCAGGGGGGGGGGCACCACAATGAGCAGTTCTTC.

There are a few counts of this clonotype. The chain combines TRBV2 with TRBJ1-2; D unclear. CDR1 SNHLY and CDR2 FYNNEI come from the germline V gene. The CDR3 spans 13 residues. The germline V and J ends were trimmed by 1 base and 10 bases, with 13 bases remaining between them. CDR3 loop: CASSEGGSSDYTF. CDR3 bases: TGTGCCAGCAGTGAAGGAGGTTCTAGTGACTACACCTTC.

The CDR3 DNA follows: TGTGCCAGCAGTTTCTCAGGACAGCCGCCGCCTGATACGCAGTATTTT. It codes for CASSFSGQPPPDTQYF. This sequence joins TRBV28 and TRBJ2-3; perhaps TRBD1 as D (6 bases). V lost 3 bases to trimming and J lost 6 bases, with 19 bases between them. Germline V gene sequence: CDR1 MDHEN, CDR2 SYDVKM. The CDR3 is made up of 16 amino acids.

This clonotype has a handful of counts. The chain carries TRBV29-1 and TRBJ2-7, with D tentatively TRBD1 (6 bases). The germline V gene encodes CDR1 SQVTM and CDR2 ANQGSEA. This CDR3 spans 13 amino acids. The V gene lost 7 bases and the J gene lost 0 bases, with 13 bases spanning the gap. The CDR3 loop reads CSGRTDSSYEQYF. The CDR3 bases are TGCAGCGGACGGACGGACAGCTCCTACGAGCAGTACTTC.

The chain is built from TRBV6-1 and TRBJ2-7; TRBD2 aligns across 10 bases. The V gene end was trimmed by 3 bases and the J gene end by 10 bases; junction bases not matched to a gene: 12. Germline-derived CDR1 and CDR2 are MNHNS and SASEGT. CDR3 size: 15 residues. CDR3 amino acids: CASSDWTSGSPIQYF. CDR3 bases: TGTGCCAGCAGTGATTGGACTAGCGGCTCGCCCATCCAGTACTTC.

The chain employs TRBV12-3 or TRBV12-4 and TRBJ1-5, with TRBD1 as a possible D gene (6 bases). V was shortened by 0 bases and J by 0 bases, with 12 bases between the two germline ends. The CDR3 length is 17 residues. In DNA, the CDR3 is TGTGCCAGCAGTTTAGCCGGGGGCGGTTATAGCAATCAGCCCCAGCATTTT. It is translated as CASSLAGGGYSNQPQHF.

This clonotype was counted only a few times. This chain joins TRBV7-2 and TRBJ2-1; tentatively, D is TRBD2 (5 bases). The CDR3 length is 19 residues. V was clipped by 1 base and J by 4 bases, with 23 bases between them. Germline V gene sequence: CDR1 SGHTA, CDR2 FQGNSA. For the CDR3, the DNA is TGTGCCAGCAGCTTAGGGCTCGGACTGGGAAGCAACCATTACAATGAGCAGTTCTTC. It translates to CASSLGLGLGSNHYNEQFF.

The genes are TRBV7-2 and TRBJ2-1; the D gene could be TRBD1 or TRBD2 (5 bases each). Per the germline V gene, CDR1 is SGHTA and CDR2 is FQGNSA. The length of the CDR3 is 15 residues. Trimming pared 5 bases from V and 4 bases from J, leaving 15 bases between. This chain's CDR3 is CASSPGALLYNEQFF. The DNA for the CDR3 is TGTGCCAGCAGCCCCGGGGCGCTCCTATACAATGAGCAGTTCTTC.

V gene TRBV12-3 or TRBV12-4 combines with J gene TRBJ2-1; 8 nucleotides agree with TRBD1. This CDR3 has 17 residues. The ends lost 3 bases at V and 1 base at J; junction bases unmatched: 8. This chain's CDR3 is CASSFGTGGGSYNEQFF. DNA of the CDR3: TGTGCCAGCAGTTTCGGGACAGGCGGCGGATCCTACAATGAGCAGTTCTTC.

The chain is built from TRBV7-9 and TRBJ2-1, with a tentative D call TRBD1 (6 bases). This CDR3 contains 15 residues. V was trimmed by 4 bases and J by 2 bases, leaving 12 bases between them. Germline V CDR1 and CDR2: SEHNR, FQNEAQ (reference sequence). CDR3 loop: CASSSIGDTYNEQFF. The CDR3 DNA follows: TGTGCCAGCAGCTCTATCGGGGACACCTACAATGAGCAGTTCTTC.

The chain combines TRBV7-9 with TRBJ1-4, with D unclear. Germline V lookup: CDR1 SEHNR, CDR2 FQNEAQ (reference sequence). V lost 6 bases and J lost 6, with 11 bases in between. CDR3 length: 13 residues. The CDR3 DNA reads as TGTGCCAGCAGGGGTAGGGAGGATGAAAAACTGTTTTTT. It specifies CASRGREDEKLFF.

V and J are TRBV7-2 and TRBJ2-1; perhaps TRBD2 as D (6 bases). Germline CDR1 SGHTA, CDR2 FQGNSA. The CDR3 length is 14 residues. V was cut by 5 bases and J by 4 bases, with 12 bases left in between. The CDR3 coding sequence is TGTGCCAGCAGCATTATAGCGGAGTACAATGAGCAGTTCTTC. This encodes CASSIIAEYNEQFF.